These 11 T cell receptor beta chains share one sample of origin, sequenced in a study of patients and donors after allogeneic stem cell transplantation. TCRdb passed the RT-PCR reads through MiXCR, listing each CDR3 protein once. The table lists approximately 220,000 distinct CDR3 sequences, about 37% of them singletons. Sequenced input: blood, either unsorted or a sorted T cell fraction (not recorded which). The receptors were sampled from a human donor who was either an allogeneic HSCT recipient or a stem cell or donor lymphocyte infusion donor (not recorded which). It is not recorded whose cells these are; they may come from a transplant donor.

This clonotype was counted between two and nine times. The CDR3 bases are TGCAGCGTGGCCGACAGGGCCGATGGCTACACCTTC. Protein: CSVADRADGYTF. The chain links TRBV29-1 to TRBJ1-2, with 7 bases fitting TRBD1. With 6 bases clipped from V and 6 bases from J, the junction kept 7 bases outside the gene matches. The CDR3 consists of 12 residues. CDR1 is SQVTM and CDR2 is ANQGSEA in the germline V gene.

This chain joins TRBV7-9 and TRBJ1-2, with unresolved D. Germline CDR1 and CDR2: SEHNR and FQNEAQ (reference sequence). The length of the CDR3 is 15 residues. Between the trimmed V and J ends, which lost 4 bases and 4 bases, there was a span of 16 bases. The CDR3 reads CASSSSNGVGYGYTF. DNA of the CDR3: TGTGCCAGCAGCTCATCAAACGGCGTTGGCTATGGCTACACCTTC.

The CDR3 DNA sequence: TGTGCCAGCAGCTTGGGGACAGGGGGCACTGAAGCTTTCTTT. It yields the protein CASSLGTGGTEAFF. The rearrangement links TRBV5-5 to TRBJ1-1; 10 bases align to TRBD1. The junction had 0 bases not matched to a gene; V was cut back by 0 bases and J by 4 bases. The CDR3 runs 14 residues. Germline V CDR1 and CDR2: SGHKS, YYEKEE (reference sequence). Using reference TRBV5-5 and TRBJ1-1 for the parts outside the CDR3, the full variable domain is DAGVTQSPTHLIKTRGQQVTLRCSPISGHKSVSWYQQVLGQGPQFIFQYYEKEERGRGNFPDRFSARQFPNYSSELNVNALLLGDSALYLCASSLGTGGTEAFFGQGTRLTVV.

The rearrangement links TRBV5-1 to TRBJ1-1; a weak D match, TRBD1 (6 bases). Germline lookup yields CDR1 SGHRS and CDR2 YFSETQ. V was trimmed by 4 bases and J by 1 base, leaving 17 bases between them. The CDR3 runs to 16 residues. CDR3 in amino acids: CASSILPGQGNTEAFF. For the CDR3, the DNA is TGCGCCAGCAGCATCCTACCGGGACAAGGGAACACTGAAGCTTTCTTT.

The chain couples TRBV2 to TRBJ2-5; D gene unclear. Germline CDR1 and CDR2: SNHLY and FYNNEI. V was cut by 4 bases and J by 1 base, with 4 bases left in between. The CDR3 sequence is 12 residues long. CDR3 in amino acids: CASSGTQETQYF. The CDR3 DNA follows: TGTGCCAGCAGTGGGACCCAAGAGACCCAGTACTTC. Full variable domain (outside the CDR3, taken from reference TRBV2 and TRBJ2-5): EPEVTQTPSHQVTQMGQEVILRCVPISNHLYFYWYRQILGQKVEFLVSFYNNEISEKSEIFDDQFSVERPDGSNFTLKIRSTKLEDSAMYFCASSGTQETQYFGPGTRLLVL.

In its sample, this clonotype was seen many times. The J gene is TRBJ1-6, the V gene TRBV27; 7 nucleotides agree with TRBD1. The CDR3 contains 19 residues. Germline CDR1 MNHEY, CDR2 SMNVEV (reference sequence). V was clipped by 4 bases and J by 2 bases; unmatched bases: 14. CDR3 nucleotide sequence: TGTGCCAGCAGTTGGTCCGGGACAGAGATTAGGGCCTATAATTCACCCCTCCACTTT. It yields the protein CASSWSGTEIRAYNSPLHF.

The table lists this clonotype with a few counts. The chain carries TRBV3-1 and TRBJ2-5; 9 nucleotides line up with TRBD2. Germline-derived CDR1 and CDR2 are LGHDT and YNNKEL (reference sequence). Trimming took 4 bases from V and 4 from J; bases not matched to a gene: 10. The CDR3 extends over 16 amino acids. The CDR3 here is CASSPRGGRSLETQYF. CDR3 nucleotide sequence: TGTGCCAGCAGCCCGCGGGGGGGCCGAAGTTTAGAGACCCAGTACTTC.

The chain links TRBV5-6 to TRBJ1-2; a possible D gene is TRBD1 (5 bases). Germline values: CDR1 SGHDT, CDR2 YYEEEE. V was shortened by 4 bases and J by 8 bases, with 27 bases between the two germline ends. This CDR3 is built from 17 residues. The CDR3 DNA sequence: TGTGCCAGCAGCATCGACGTTAAATGGGACGGTGGAAGCGGCTACACCTTC. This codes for CASSIDVKWDGGSGYTF.

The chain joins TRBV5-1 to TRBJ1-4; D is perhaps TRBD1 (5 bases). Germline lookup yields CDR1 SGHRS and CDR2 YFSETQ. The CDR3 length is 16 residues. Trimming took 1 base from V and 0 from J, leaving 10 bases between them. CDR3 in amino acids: CASSLRGGPTNEKLFF. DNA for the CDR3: TGCGCCAGCAGCTTGAGGGGCGGACCAACTAATGAAAAACTGTTTTTT.

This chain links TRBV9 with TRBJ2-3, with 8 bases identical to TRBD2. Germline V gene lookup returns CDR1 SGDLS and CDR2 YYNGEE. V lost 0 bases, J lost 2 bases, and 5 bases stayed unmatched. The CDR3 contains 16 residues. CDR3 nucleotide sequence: TGTGCCAGCAGCGTAGGTGTAGCGGGGTTCACAGATACGCAGTATTTT. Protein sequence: CASSVGVAGFTDTQYF.

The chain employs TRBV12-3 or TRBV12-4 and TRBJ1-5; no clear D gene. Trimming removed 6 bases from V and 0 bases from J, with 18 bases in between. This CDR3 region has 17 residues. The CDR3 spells CASSLTTRTYSNQPQHF. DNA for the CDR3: TGTGCCAGCAGCCTCACTACACGTACTTATAGCAATCAGCCCCAGCATTTT.